This T cell receptor beta chain was obtained from a study of OX40 agonist ivuxolimab in advanced cancers. Study details: The eligibility criteria allowed prior anti-PD-1, anti-PD-L1 or anti-CTLA-4 therapy, and about 40% had some. Overall study findings and caveats: The CD4+ and CD8+ T cells in the blood had expanded clonally by week 6 at 0.1 to 3.0 mg/kg. What antigens the expanded peripheral T cells recognized was never established.

Points on this clone: The antigen is not known.

Method: immunoSEQ multiplex PCR; TCRdb's copy keeps in-frame clones and lacks some. In the table there are 55,000 to 80,000 clones, about 88% of which are singletons. Germline V CDR1 and CDR2: MNHEY, SVGAGI. The CDR3 is 12 residues long. Deletions cut 7 bases from V and 2 bases from J, with 9 bases between. The chain recombines TRBV6-5 with TRBJ2-7, with D maybe TRBD1 (6 bases). The TCR originated in an adult with an advanced solid tumor such as melanoma, head and neck, liver or kidney cancer. The sequencing here drew on CD4+ or CD8+ T cells sorted from blood, taken in a trial of the OX40 agonist ivuxolimab. CDR3 residues: CASKDSPYEQYF. The CDR3 DNA sequence: TGTGCCAGCAAGGACAGTCCCTACGAGCAGTACTTC.